This T cell receptor (beta chain) is from a study of T cells in Graves' hyperthyroidism and ophthalmopathy. Study in general: Peripheral blood collection took place at initial diagnosis, before any treatment.

Clinical symptoms, serum thyroxine and TRAb, thyroid ultrasound and orbital computed tomography were used for the diagnoses. RNA transcripts were the template for amplifying TCR beta CDR3 regions. HTBI primers were employed in a first-round RT-PCR of the TCR CDR3. Each CDR3 protein gets one entry after TCRdb re-called the multiplex PCR reads with MiXCR. The data contain hundreds of thousands of distinct CDR3 sequences, 13% to 15% of them singletons. This clonotype was found a few times. As yet, its antigen is unknown. Study-wide findings and caveats: Also found in blood were most expanded thyroid clonotypes above 0.001. Ophthalmopathy cases were set apart from stable hyperthyroidism by a 13 V-J model.

The sequenced sample was blood. This sequence originates from a woman younger than 35 with Graves' hyperthyroidism.

CDR3 coding DNA: TGTGCCAGCAGTTACGGTCGCGGGAGTGAGGACATTCAGTACTTC. This gives the protein CASSYGRGSEDIQYF. This rearrangement joins TRBV6-5 to TRBJ2-4, with 7 nucleotides matching TRBD2. Germline assignment: CDR1 MNHEY and CDR2 SVGAGI. The CDR3 totals 15 residues. Germline trimming cut 2 bases from V and 8 bases from J; bases unmatched to any gene: 9.